This entry lists 10 T cell receptor beta chains sequenced from one sample in a study of OX40 agonist ivuxolimab in advanced cancers. TCRdb keeps only in-frame clones here, not all; method: immunoSEQ multiplex PCR. This sample has some 70,000 clones, with approximately 89% found just once. This material consisted of CD4+ or CD8+ T cells sorted from blood, taken in a trial of the OX40 agonist ivuxolimab. These receptors originate from an adult with an advanced solid tumor such as melanoma, head and neck, liver or kidney cancer.

The gene calls are TRBV5-1 and TRBJ1-2; TRBD1 matches 9 bases. Germline assignment: CDR1 SGHRS and CDR2 YFSETQ. J lost 3 bases, V lost 0 bases, and 6 bases had no gene match. The CDR3 consists of 16 residues. This CDR3 is CASSLVYRGPDYGYTF. The CDR3 coding sequence is TGCGCCAGCAGCTTGGTATACAGGGGGCCAGACTATGGCTACACCTTC.

This chain connects TRBV12-5 to TRBJ2-3, with 8 bases lining up with TRBD2. The CDR3 extends over 15 amino acids. Germline assignment: CDR1 LGHNT and CDR2 FRNRAP. J gave up 4 bases and V 3 bases, and 6 bases lay outside the gene matches. CDR3 region: CASGLGGLVADTQYF. DNA of the CDR3: TGTGCTAGTGGTTTAGGGGGACTAGTGGCAGATACGCAGTATTTT. The variable domain in full, completed from reference TRBV12-5 and TRBJ2-3, reads DARVTQTPRHKVTEMGQEVTMRCQPILGHNTVFWYRQTMMQGLELLAYFRNRAPLDDSGMPKDRFSAEMPDATLATLKIQPSEPRDSAVYFCASGLGGLVADTQYFGPGTRLTVL.

The chain combines TRBV5-1 with TRBJ2-3; 7 nucleotides agree with TRBD1. After removal of 4 bases from V and 0 bases from J, the junction contained 5 bases not matched to a gene. CDR3 length: 15 amino acids. Germline V gene lookup returns CDR1 SGHRS and CDR2 YFSETQ. The CDR3 here is CASSLGQSSTDTQYF. The DNA for the CDR3 is TGCGCCAGCAGCCTGGGACAGTCTAGCACAGATACGCAGTATTTT. Full variable domain (remainder filled in from reference TRBV5-1 and TRBJ2-3): KAGVTQTPRYLIKTRGQQVTLSCSPISGHRSVSWYQQTPGQGLQFLFEYFSETQRNKGNFPGRFSGRQFSNSRSEMNVSTLELGDSALYLCASSLGQSSTDTQYFGPGTRLTVL.

This CDR3 reads CASSALRRGREAFF. CDR3 sequence (DNA): TGTGCCAGCAGTGCCCTTCGTAGGGGCCGTGAAGCTTTCTTT. The V call is TRBV6-1, the J call TRBJ1-1, with a possible D match to TRBD1 (5 bases). The length of the CDR3 is 14 residues. The ends were cut back, 4 bases at V and 7 bases at J, with 16 bases in the middle. Germline CDR1 is MNHNS and CDR2 is SASEGT.

This clone was detected once. This chain uses TRBV2 with TRBJ2-1, with 9 nucleotides matching TRBD2. The CDR3 is 16 amino acids. Germline values: CDR1 SNHLY, CDR2 FYNNEI. V was pared by 1 base and J by 3 bases, with 4 bases of the junction left unmatched. The CDR3 protein is CASSEGGLAHYNEQFF. The DNA of the CDR3 is TGTGCCAGCAGTGAAGGGGGACTAGCACACTACAATGAGCAGTTCTTC.

The table lists this clone with a count of one. The J gene is TRBJ2-1, the V gene TRBV6-5; TRBD1 or TRBD2 may be the D gene (5 bases each). The CDR3 has 14 residues. CDR1 and CDR2 from the germline V gene are MNHEY and SVGAGI. V was pared by 5 bases and J by 5 bases, with 13 bases between. The CDR3 here is CASSAGTSHNEQFF. Written as DNA, the CDR3 is TGTGCCAGCAGTGCCGGGACCAGCCACAATGAGCAGTTCTTC.

The chain couples TRBV27 to TRBJ2-1; 8 positions match TRBD2. V trimming: 6 bases; J trimming: 1 base; junction bases outside the gene matches: 8. Germline CDR1 and CDR2: MNHEY and SMNVEV (reference sequence). The CDR3 spans 16 residues. Here the CDR3 DNA reads TGTGCCAGCAGAAGAGCGGGGGCCGAATCCTACAATGAGCAGTTCTTC. Its translation is CASRRAGAESYNEQFF.

The rearrangement uses TRBV11-2 and TRBJ2-7; TRBD1 matches at 7 bases. Germline V gives CDR1 SGHAT, CDR2 FQNNGV. V was clipped by 2 bases and J by 3 bases; unmatched bases: 7. The CDR3 length is 15 residues. CDR3 coding DNA: TGTGCCAGCAGCTTACGCCTCGGGACAGACTACGAGCAGTACTTC. Amino acids: CASSLRLGTDYEQYF.

The CDR3 coding sequence is TGTGCCAGCAGCATCACCGGGACTAGCGGGGGCTCCTACGAGCAGTACTTC. Translation: CASSITGTSGGSYEQYF. The rearrangement uses TRBV7-6 and TRBJ2-7; 14 bases are shared with TRBD2. V lost 5 bases, J lost 0 bases, and 6 bases stayed unmatched. CDR1 and CDR2 from the germline V gene are SGHVS and FNYEAQ. There are 17 residues in the CDR3.

V is TRBV6-1 and J is TRBJ1-2; D remains ambiguous. Per germline, CDR1 MNHNS and CDR2 SASEGT. The CDR3 has 15 residues. With 5 bases removed from V and 6 bases from J, the gap between germline ends came to 19 bases. CDR3 in DNA: TGTGCCAGCAGTCGGCTTGCGGGTTCCGGGGATGGCTACACCTTC. Amino acids: CASSRLAGSGDGYTF.